This T cell receptor (beta chain) was obtained from a study of blood T cell repertoires in COVID-19. Study-level information: Sites in the United States, Italy and Spain provided acute and convalescent COVID-19 samples. The cDNA or gDNA used as material had been derived from T cells, B-cell-depleted T cells, or PBMCs.

V dropped 0 bases and J dropped 4 bases, with 10 bases sitting between them. This CDR3 contains 15 residues. Germline V CDR1 and CDR2: SGHKS, YYEKEE (reference sequence). As originally analysed: Estimates of nucleated cell counts were drawn from the amplification of reference gene primers. The assay was immunoSEQ multiplex PCR, and TCRdb's table has in-frame clones only and misses some. D and trimming were read from the DNA, whereas the V and J calls and clone size are those reported in that table. The data contain about 340,000 clones, 65% to 85% of them seen just once; the ten biggest clones take up roughly 3%.

The receptor's source is a man younger than 40 with active or convalescent COVID-19. Source material: peripheral blood. The V and J genes are TRBV5-5 and TRBJ2-2, with no clear D. CDR3 nucleotide sequence: TGTGCCAGCAGCTTGGGGGCAGGATCCACCGGGGAGCTGTTTTTT. Translation: CASSLGAGSTGELFF.